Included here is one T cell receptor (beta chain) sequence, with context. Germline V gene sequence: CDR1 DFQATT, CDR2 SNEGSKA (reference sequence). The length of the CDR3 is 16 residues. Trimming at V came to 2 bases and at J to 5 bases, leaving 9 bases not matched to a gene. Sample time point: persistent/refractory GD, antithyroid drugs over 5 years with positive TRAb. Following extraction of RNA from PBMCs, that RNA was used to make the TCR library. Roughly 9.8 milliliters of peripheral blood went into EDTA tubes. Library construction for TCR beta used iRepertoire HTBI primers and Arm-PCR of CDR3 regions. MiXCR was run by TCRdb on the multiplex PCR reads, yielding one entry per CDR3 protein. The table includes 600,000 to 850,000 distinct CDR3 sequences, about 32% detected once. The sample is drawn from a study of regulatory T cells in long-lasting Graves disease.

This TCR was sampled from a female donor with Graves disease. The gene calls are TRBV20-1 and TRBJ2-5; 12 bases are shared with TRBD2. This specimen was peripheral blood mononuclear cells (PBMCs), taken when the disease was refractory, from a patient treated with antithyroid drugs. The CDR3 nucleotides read TGCAGTGCTAGATGGGCTAGCGGGAGGGCCATTGAGACCCAGTACTTC. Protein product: CSARWASGRAIETQYF.